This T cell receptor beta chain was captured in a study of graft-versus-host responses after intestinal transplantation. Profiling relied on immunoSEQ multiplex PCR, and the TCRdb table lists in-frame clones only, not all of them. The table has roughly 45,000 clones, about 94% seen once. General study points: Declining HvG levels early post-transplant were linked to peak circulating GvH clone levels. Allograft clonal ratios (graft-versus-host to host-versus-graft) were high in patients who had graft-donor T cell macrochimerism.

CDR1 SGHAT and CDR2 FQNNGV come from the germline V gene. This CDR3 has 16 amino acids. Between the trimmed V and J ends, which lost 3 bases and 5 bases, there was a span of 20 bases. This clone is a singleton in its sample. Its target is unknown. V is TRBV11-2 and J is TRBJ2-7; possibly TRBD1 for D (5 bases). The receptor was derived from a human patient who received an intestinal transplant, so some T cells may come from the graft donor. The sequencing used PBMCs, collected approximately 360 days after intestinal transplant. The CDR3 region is CASSFGQGYSGDEQYF. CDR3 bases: TGTGCCAGCAGCTTTGGTCAGGGCTACTCTGGCGACGAGCAGTACTTC.